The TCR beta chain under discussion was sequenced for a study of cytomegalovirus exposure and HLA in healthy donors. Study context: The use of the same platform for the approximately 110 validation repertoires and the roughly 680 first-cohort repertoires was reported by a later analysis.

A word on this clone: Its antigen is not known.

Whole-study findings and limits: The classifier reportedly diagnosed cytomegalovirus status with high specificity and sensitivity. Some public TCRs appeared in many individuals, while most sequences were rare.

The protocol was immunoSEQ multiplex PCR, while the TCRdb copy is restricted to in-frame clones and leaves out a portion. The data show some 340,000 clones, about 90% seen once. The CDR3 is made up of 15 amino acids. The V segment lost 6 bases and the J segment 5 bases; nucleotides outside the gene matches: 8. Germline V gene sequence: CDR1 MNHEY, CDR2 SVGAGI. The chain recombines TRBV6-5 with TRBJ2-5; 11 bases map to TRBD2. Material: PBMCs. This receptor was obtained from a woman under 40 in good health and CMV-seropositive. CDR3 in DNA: TGTGCCAGCAGAGATACTAGCGGGAGTTTGGAGACCCAGTACTTC. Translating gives CASRDTSGSLETQYF.